This section outlines one TCR beta chain sequence together with its context. Its specificity is unknown. The data stem from a study of CD8+ T cells in alopecia areata. Indicated treatment: oral pan-JAK inhibitor, 5-10 mg twice daily. Individuals with alopecia areata gave both lesional scalp punch biopsies and peripheral blood for collection. Findings of the study overall: Tofacitinib delivered significant drops in scalp clonality and in expanded CD8+ clones among the top 100. Under tofacitinib, numerous expanded lesional clonotypes remained detectable in scalp and blood.

Germline lookup yields CDR1 GTSNPN and CDR2 SVGIG (reference sequence). V dropped 3 bases and J dropped 5; count of bases not matched to a gene: 4. The CDR3 totals 13 residues. cDNA serving as the sequencing template came from extracted, reverse transcribed RNA. Data came from immunoSEQ multiplex PCR; TCRdb stores just in-frame clones and leaves some out. The table shows about 160,000 clones, with roughly 65% occurring only once. The material was CD4+ T cells sorted from blood, obtained at week 4, from a patient treated with tofacitinib. The TCR was taken from a human donor with alopecia areata. The rearrangement uses TRBV30 and TRBJ1-2; 9 nucleotides align to TRBD1. Here the CDR3 reads CAWRDRGIYGYTF. The DNA for the CDR3 is TGTGCCTGGAGGGACAGGGGCATATATGGCTACACCTTC.